This entry lists 18 T cell receptor beta chains sequenced from one sample in a study of shared clonotypes between healthy human individuals. TCRdb's copy holds only in-frame clones and misses some; the assay was immunoSEQ multiplex PCR. The sample carries about 2.4 million clones, approximately 93% recorded once. The sequenced material came from naive CD4+ T cells from PBMCs. Subset in this sample: CD45RA+ positively selected. The receptors originated from a man aged 18 to 29 in good health. Some clones in this sample may be carry-over from other donors' samples.

This clone was picked up a small number of times. This sequence joins TRBV30 and TRBJ1-5; tentative D call: TRBD1 (5 bases). Germline CDR1 and CDR2: GTSNPN and SVGIG (reference sequence). This CDR3 contains 12 residues. Trimming pared 2 bases from V and 12 bases from J, leaving 14 bases between. In nucleotides, the CDR3 is TGTGCCTGGAGTTCGGACACGTTTCACCAGCATTTT. It yields the protein CAWSSDTFHQHF.

The CDR3 coding sequence is TGTGCCAGCAGTGAAGCTGGGACAACCTTAGATACGCAGTATTTT. Residues: CASSEAGTTLDTQYF. The chain is built from TRBV6-1 and TRBJ2-3; D is possibly TRBD1 (6 bases). Germline values: CDR1 MNHNS, CDR2 SASEGT. V dropped 0 bases and J dropped 5 bases, with 12 bases sitting between them. CDR3 length equals 15 residues.

This chain's CDR3 is CASSSPRDTNTGELFF. CDR3 DNA: TGTGCCAGCAGTTCCCCCCGGGACACGAACACCGGGGAGCTGTTTTTT. The chain is built from TRBV6-6 and TRBJ2-2; D is perhaps TRBD1 (6 bases). Germline V lookup: CDR1 MNHNY, CDR2 SVGAGI (reference sequence). This CDR3 comprises 16 residues. With 4 bases removed from V and 0 bases from J, the gap between germline ends came to 12 bases.

The chain has TRBV5-1 and TRBJ1-3, with a weak D call TRBD1 (5 bases). The ends were cut back, 2 bases at V and 4 bases at J, with 10 bases in the middle. Looked up from germline, CDR1 is SGHRS and CDR2 is YFSETQ. The CDR3 is made up of 14 amino acids. CDR3 region: CASSLEPGGNTIYF. In DNA form, the CDR3 reads TGCGCCAGCAGCTTAGAGCCAGGGGGAAACACCATATATTTT. Together with reference TRBV5-1 and TRBJ1-3, the CDR3 gives the full variable domain: KAGVTQTPRYLIKTRGQQVTLSCSPISGHRSVSWYQQTPGQGLQFLFEYFSETQRNKGNFPGRFSGRQFSNSRSEMNVSTLELGDSALYLCASSLEPGGNTIYFGEGSWLTVV.

The rearrangement links TRBV6-1 to TRBJ2-5, with 8 positions matching TRBD2. Losses at the gene ends were 2 bases for V and 4 bases for J; bases not matched to a gene: 6. Germline-derived CDR1 and CDR2 are MNHNS and SASEGT. The CDR3 is made up of 15 amino acids. The CDR3 protein is CASSEYGRAAETQYF. CDR3 nucleotide sequence: TGTGCCAGCAGTGAATACGGGAGGGCCGCAGAGACCCAGTACTTC.

The chain combines TRBV15 with TRBJ1-4; D is ambiguous. Germline lookup yields CDR1 LNHNV and CDR2 YYDKDF (reference sequence). CDR3 length: 13 residues. Between the trimmed V and J ends, which lost 0 bases and 8 bases, there was a span of 7 bases. DNA for the CDR3: TGTGCCACCAGCAGAGATAGGATGGAAAAACTGTTTTTT. Encoded protein: CATSRDRMEKLFF.

The CDR3 loop reads CASSIQAGGPLGNEQFF. The DNA for the CDR3 is TGTGCCAGTAGTATTCAAGCGGGAGGGCCATTAGGCAATGAGCAGTTCTTC. The V call is TRBV19, the J call TRBJ2-1; 10 bases agree with TRBD2. CDR1 and CDR2 from the germline V gene are LNHDA and SQIVND (reference sequence). The V gene end was trimmed by 3 bases and the J gene end by 6 bases; junction bases not matched to a gene: 11. The CDR3 covers 17 residues.

This chain connects TRBV30 to TRBJ2-3; TRBD1 agrees at 7 bases. J gave up 8 bases and V 1 base, and 12 bases lay outside the gene matches. The CDR3 contains 15 residues. Germline-derived CDR1 and CDR2 are GTSNPN and SVGIG (reference sequence). The chain's CDR3 is CAWSAWDRHTGTQYF. The CDR3 region has the DNA TGTGCCTGGAGTGCCTGGGACAGACACACGGGTACGCAGTATTTT.

V is TRBV6-1 and J is TRBJ2-5; D tentatively fits TRBD1 or TRBD2 (6 bases each). Germline V CDR1 and CDR2: MNHNS, SASEGT. The V and J ends lost 6 bases and 5 bases respectively, with 16 bases between them. CDR3 length: 14 residues. The DNA for the CDR3 is TGTGCCAGCAGGATTGGGGGGCGTAAGGAGACCCAGTACTTC. Translation gives CASRIGGRKETQYF.

The chain employs TRBV18 and TRBJ1-1; unclear D gene. The CDR3 loop spans 16 amino acids. CDR1 is KGHSH and CDR2 is LQKENI in the germline V gene. V lost 2 bases and J lost 2, with 15 bases in between. CDR3 coding DNA: TGTGCCAGCTCACCAATTCAGGTAGACGTCAACACTGAAGCTTTCTTT. It translates to CASSPIQVDVNTEAFF.

This chain uses TRBV19 with TRBJ1-1, with D tentatively TRBD1 (5 bases). The V gene lost 8 bases and the J gene lost 4 bases, with 17 bases spanning the gap. CDR1 is LNHDA and CDR2 is SQIVND in the germline V gene (reference sequence). The CDR3 has 14 residues. The CDR3, as DNA: TGTGCCAGTCTCGTCGCTTGGGGCGGCACTGAAGCTTTCTTT. Residues: CASLVAWGGTEAFF.

V usage is TRBV11-2 and J usage is TRBJ2-4; D perhaps matches TRBD2 (7 bases). The CDR3 length is 17 residues. Germline V lookup: CDR1 SGHAT, CDR2 FQNNGV. V was shortened by 5 bases and J by 2 bases, with 19 bases between the two germline ends. This CDR3 is CASSPIGGLGTKNIQYF. The DNA of the CDR3 is TGTGCCAGCAGCCCAATCGGGGGGCTCGGGACCAAAAACATTCAGTACTTC.

As to this clone: This CDR3 is also generated by other DNA sequences in the sample. The gene calls are TRBV4-3 and TRBJ2-3; 9 nucleotides line up with TRBD2. This CDR3 comprises 17 residues. V shed 0 bases, J shed 2 bases, and the junction held 6 bases outside the gene matches. CDR1 LGHNA and CDR2 YSLEER come from the germline V gene. This CDR3 is CASSQERAGGPTDTQYF. CDR3 sequence (DNA): TGCGCCAGCAGCCAAGAGCGGGCGGGAGGGCCCACAGATACGCAGTATTTT.

V gene TRBV19 combines with J gene TRBJ1-4; D unresolved. The CDR3 covers 13 residues. Trimming removed 7 bases at V and 3 bases at J, with 9 bases between. Germline V gene data show CDR1 as LNHDA and CDR2 as SQIVND (reference sequence). For the CDR3, the DNA is TGTGCCAGTATGGGGATCGCTAATGAAAAACTGTTTTTT. This translates into CASMGIANEKLFF.

This clone was picked up a small number of times. The sample holds other DNA sequences that translate to the same CDR3. This chain uses TRBV5-6 with TRBJ1-5; D may be TRBD1 (5 bases). In germline, CDR1 is SGHDT, CDR2 YYEEEE. This CDR3 has 15 amino acids. V gave up 0 bases and J gave up 1 base, with 8 bases separating them. Here the CDR3 reads CASSLAGRSNQPQHF. In DNA, the CDR3 is TGTGCCAGCAGCTTGGCGGGACGGAGCAATCAGCCCCAGCATTTT.

The CDR3: CASSPGGGTDTQYF. The CDR3 nucleotides read TGTGCCAGCAGCCCAGGTGGGGGCACAGATACGCAGTATTTT. The chain has TRBV7-9 and TRBJ2-3; no firm D call. Germline V gene sequence: CDR1 SEHNR, CDR2 FQNEAQ (reference sequence). The CDR3 covers 14 residues. V was trimmed by 5 bases and J by 1 base, leaving 10 bases between them. Looking up the rest from reference TRBV7-9 and TRBJ2-3 gives the full variable domain: DTGVSQNPRHKITKRGQNVTFRCDPISEHNRLYWYRQTLGQGPEFLTYFQNEAQLEKSRLLSDRFSAERPKGSFSTLEIQRTEQGDSAMYLCASSPGGGTDTQYFGPGTRLTVL.

This chain uses TRBV29-1 with TRBJ2-3; D is uncertain. The CDR3 sequence is 14 residues long. Looked up from germline, CDR1 is SQVTM and CDR2 is ANQGSEA. Trimming removed 5 bases from V and 0 bases from J, with 12 bases in between. CDR3 sequence reads: CSVLEPSSTDTQYF. The CDR3 DNA reads TGCAGCGTTCTGGAACCGTCTAGCACAGATACGCAGTATTTT.

V is TRBV6-5 and J is TRBJ2-1; 7 positions match TRBD1. This CDR3 is built from 15 residues. Germline CDR1 and CDR2: MNHEY and SVGAGI. V trimming: 5 bases; J trimming: 1 base; junction bases outside the gene matches: 5. CDR3 amino acids: CASSRQGLSYNEQFF. The CDR3 DNA reads as TGTGCCAGCAGTCGACAGGGATTATCCTACAATGAGCAGTTCTTC.